Included here is one T cell receptor (beta chain) sequence, with context. The target antigen is unknown. The CDR3 runs to 15 residues. CDR1 is WSHSY, CDR2 SAAADI, per germline. V shed 5 bases and J shed 7 bases, with 17 bases lying between them. The sample originates from a study of T cell responses to AZD1222 COVID-19 vaccine. Generated by immunoSEQ multiplex PCR, the TCRdb table keeps only in-frame clones and is missing some. This sample carries 66,000 or so clones, about 90% of them seen once, and the ten largest clones take 17%. Whole-study findings and limits: Breadth and depth of Spike-specific TCRs rose after two AZD1222 doses. A mostly white British donor set with more females was recruited, and clonal diversity was possibly underestimated.

This receptor was obtained from an adult in good health. The chain has TRBV10-2 and TRBJ1-4, with TRBD1 as a possible D gene (5 bases). The source was peripheral blood, collected on day 0 of AZD1222 vaccination. CDR3 sequence: CASSRGGVVGEKLFF. The CDR3 region has the DNA TGCGCCAGCAGTAGAGGAGGGGTGGTTGGTGAAAAACTGTTTTTT.